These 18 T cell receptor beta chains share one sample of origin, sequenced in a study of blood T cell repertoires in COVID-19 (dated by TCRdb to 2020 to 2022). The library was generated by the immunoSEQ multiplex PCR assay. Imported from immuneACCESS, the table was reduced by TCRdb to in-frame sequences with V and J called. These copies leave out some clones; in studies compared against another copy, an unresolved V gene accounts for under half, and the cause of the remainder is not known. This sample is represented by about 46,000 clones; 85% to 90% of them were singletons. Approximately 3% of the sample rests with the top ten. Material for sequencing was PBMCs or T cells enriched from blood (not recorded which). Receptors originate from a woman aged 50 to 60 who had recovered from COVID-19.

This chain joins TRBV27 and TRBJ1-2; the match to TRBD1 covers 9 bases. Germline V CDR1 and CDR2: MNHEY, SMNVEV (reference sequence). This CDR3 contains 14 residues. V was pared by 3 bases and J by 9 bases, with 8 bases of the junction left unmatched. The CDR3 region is CASSFAGTGRSYTF. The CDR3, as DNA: TGTGCCAGCAGTTTTGCCGGGACAGGGAGAAGCTACACCTTC.

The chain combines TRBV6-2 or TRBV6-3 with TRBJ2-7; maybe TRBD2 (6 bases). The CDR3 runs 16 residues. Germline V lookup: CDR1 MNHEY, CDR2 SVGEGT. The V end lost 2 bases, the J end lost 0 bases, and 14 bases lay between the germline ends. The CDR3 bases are TGTGCCAGCAGTTACCCCGGGACTCCGCCCTCCTACGAGCAGTACTTC. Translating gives CASSYPGTPPSYEQYF.

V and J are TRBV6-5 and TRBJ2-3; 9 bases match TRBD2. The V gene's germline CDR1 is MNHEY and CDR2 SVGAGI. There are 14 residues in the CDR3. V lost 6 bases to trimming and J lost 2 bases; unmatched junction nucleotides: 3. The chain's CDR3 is CASSLAGATDTQYF. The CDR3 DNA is TGTGCCAGCAGCTTAGCGGGAGCCACAGATACGCAGTATTTT.

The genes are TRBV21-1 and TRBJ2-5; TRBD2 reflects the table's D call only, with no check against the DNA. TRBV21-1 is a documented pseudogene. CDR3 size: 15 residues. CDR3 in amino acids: CASSAYTGGIETQYF. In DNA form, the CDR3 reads TGTGCCAGCAGCGCCTATACCGGGGGAATAGAGACCCAGTACTTC.

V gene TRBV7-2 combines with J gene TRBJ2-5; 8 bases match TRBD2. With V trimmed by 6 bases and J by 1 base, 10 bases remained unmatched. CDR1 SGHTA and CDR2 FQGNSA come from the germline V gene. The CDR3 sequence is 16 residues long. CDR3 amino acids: CASRPGGAPPQETQYF. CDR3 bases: TGTGCCAGCAGACCCGGGGGGGCTCCTCCCCAAGAGACCCAGTACTTC.

This chain's CDR3 is CASSELGDTRAGKLFF. CDR3 bases: TGTGCCAGCAGTGAGTTAGGGGACACCAGGGCAGGAAAACTGTTTTTT. This chain uses TRBV25-1 with TRBJ1-4; TRBD1 might be the D (6 bases). The CDR3 loop spans 16 amino acids. Germline V gene lookup returns CDR1 MGHDK and CDR2 SYGVNS. Trimming removed 3 bases at V and 10 bases at J, with 21 bases between.

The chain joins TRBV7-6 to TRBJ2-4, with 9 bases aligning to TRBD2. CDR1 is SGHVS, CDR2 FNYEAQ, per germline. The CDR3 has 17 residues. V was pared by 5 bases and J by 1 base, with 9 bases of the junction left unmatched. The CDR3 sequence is CASSPLVAGAAKNIQYF. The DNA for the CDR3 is TGTGCCAGCAGCCCTTTAGTAGCGGGAGCGGCCAAAAACATTCAGTACTTC.

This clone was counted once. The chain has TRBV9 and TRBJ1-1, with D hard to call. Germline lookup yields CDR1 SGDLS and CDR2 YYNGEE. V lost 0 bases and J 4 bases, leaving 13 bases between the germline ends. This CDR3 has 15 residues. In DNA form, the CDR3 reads TGTGCCAGCAGCGTAGCTTCCCGAGGGAGCACTGAAGCTTTCTTT. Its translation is CASSVASRGSTEAFF.

CDR3 residues: CATSLLLSSGANVLTF. The CDR3 region has the DNA TGTGCCACCAGCTTGTTACTTAGCTCTGGGGCCAACGTCCTGACTTTC. The V gene is TRBV15, the J gene TRBJ2-6; D not certain. Trimming took 5 bases from V and 0 from J, leaving 11 bases between them. Germline lookup yields CDR1 LNHNV and CDR2 YYDKDF (reference sequence). This CDR3 spans 16 amino acids.

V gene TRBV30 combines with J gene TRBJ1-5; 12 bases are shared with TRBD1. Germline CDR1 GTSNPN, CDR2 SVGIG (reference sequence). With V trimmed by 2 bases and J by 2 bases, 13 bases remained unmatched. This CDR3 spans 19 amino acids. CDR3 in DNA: TGTGCCTGGAGTCATCGGGGGGGACAGGGGGCCTTTGGCAATCAGCCCCAGCATTTT. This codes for CAWSHRGGQGAFGNQPQHF.

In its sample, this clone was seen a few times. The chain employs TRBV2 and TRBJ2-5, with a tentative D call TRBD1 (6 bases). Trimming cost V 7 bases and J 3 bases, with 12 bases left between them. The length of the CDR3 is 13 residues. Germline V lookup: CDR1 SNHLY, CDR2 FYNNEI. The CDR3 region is CASTESGEETQYF. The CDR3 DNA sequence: TGTGCCAGCACAGAATCAGGGGAAGAGACCCAGTACTTC.

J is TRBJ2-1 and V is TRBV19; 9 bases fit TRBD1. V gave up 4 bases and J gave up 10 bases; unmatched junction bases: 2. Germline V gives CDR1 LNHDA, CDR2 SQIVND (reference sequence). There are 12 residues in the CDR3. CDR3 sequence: CASSNTGGEQFF. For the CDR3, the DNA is TGTGCCAGTAGTAACACAGGGGGCGAGCAGTTCTTC.

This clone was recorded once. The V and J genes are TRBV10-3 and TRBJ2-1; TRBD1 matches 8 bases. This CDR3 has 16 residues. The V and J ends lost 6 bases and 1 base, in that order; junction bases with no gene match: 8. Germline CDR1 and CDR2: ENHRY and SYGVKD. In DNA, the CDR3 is TGTGCCATCAGGACCGGGACAGGTGAGTCCTACAATGAGCAGTTCTTC. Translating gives CAIRTGTGESYNEQFF.

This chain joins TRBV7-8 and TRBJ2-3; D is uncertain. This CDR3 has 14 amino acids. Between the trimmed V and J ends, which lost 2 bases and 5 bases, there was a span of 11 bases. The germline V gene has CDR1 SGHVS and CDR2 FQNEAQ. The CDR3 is CASSLPRERDTQYF. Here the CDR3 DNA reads TGTGCCAGCAGCTTACCTAGAGAGCGAGATACGCAGTATTTT. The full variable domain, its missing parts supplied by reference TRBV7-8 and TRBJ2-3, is GAGVSQSPRYKVAKRGQDVALRCDPISGHVSLFWYQQALGQGPEFLTYFQNEAQLDKSGLPSDRFFAERPEGSVSTLKIQRTQQEDSAVYLCASSLPRERDTQYFGPGTRLTVL.

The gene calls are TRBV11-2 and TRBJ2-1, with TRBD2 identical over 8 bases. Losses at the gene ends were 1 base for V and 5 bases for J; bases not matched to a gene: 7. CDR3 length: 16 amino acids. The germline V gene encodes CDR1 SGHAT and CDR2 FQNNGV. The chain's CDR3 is CASSLGGSGKDNEQFF. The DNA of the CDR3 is TGTGCCAGCAGCTTAGGGGGTAGCGGGAAAGACAATGAGCAGTTCTTC.

The CDR3 coding sequence is TGTGCCAGCAGCTTGGCGGCCCTAGCGGGCTACACCGGGGAGCTGTTTTTT. It yields the protein CASSLAALAGYTGELFF. V is TRBV5-6 and J is TRBJ2-2; 8 bases fit TRBD2. This CDR3 has 17 residues. Germline V gene sequence: CDR1 SGHDT, CDR2 YYEEEE. With V trimmed by 0 bases and J by 3 bases, 7 bases remained unmatched.

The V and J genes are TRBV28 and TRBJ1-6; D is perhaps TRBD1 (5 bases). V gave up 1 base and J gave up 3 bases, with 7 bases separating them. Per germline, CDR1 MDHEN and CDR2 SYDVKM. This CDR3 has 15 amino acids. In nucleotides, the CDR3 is TGTGCCAGCAGTTTATCCGACAGCTATAATTCACCCCTCCACTTT. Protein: CASSLSDSYNSPLHF.

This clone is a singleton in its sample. In nucleotides, the CDR3 is TGTGCCACCAGTGACGTCATAACTAGCGGGGGAATCAATGAGCAGTTCTTC. Protein: CATSDVITSGGINEQFF. The chain has TRBV24-1 and TRBJ2-1; 11 nucleotides agree with TRBD2. This CDR3 is 17 amino acids long. Trimming at V came to 4 bases and at J to 6 bases, leaving 10 bases not matched to a gene. Germline assignment: CDR1 KGHDR and CDR2 SFDVKD.